This T cell receptor (beta chain) originates from a study of cytomegalovirus exposure and HLA in healthy donors (dated by TCRdb to about 2017). With regard to the full study: An earlier analysis of some 600 of the donors reported about 260 Gb of sequence data and 95 million to 120 million unique TCR beta sequences obtained from some 200 million T cells. To predict cytomegalovirus infection status, the study brought together high-throughput TCR immunosequencing, statistical association of individual TCRs with disease status, and machine learning. About 330 gigabases of sequencing data and 70 million to 95 million unique TCR sequences made up an early release that covered approximately 700 HLA-typed donors. Genome-wide SNP genotypes for about 60% of the roughly 700 donors were used in a later genetic analysis, which treated that subset as a discovery cohort. The aim of the study was to test whether cataloging public T cell receptors could identify signatures of past pathogen exposure. Among the approximately 430 genotyped donors, around 81% belonged to the genetic ancestry cluster associated with self-reported Caucasian donors. Because of strong linkage in the cohort, roughly five DR-DQ haplotypes were treated as single units for association and clustering. Every discovery cohort repertoire had been produced on one sequencing platform. Both class I and class II loci were covered by HLA typing, at four-digit resolution. Among almost 400 genotyped donors of the cohort, an average of approximately 230,000 unique TCR beta nucleotide sequences were sequenced per donor, roughly a sixth of them non-productive. The study used immunosequencing to profile the T cell repertoires of more than 650 subjects and linked those repertoires to cytomegalovirus serostatus. In addition to the first cohort of 500 to 850 subjects, a separate validation cohort of 130 or so different subjects was used. A later analysis re-examined previously published TCR beta repertoires from 610 or so donors and added high-resolution HLA genotyping to investigate patterns of TCR occurrence. Alongside the repertoire data, information on donor age, sex, ethnicity and CMV serostatus was compiled. The number of donors typed differed by locus, with about 629-640 for A, B, C, DRB1 and DQB1, around 500 for DQA1, 600 to 610 for DPA1, and approximately 470 for DPB1. Rather than drawing on any new phenotypic data, the later analysis identified candidate immune exposures from TCR beta sequences and the way those sequences occurred across donors. An earlier analysis of 587 of the donors used high-throughput TCR beta sequencing to judge whether each TCR beta V gene segment behaved as functional or pseudogenic.

Turning to this clone: It has no known antigen specificity. Base qualities were left out, and no much larger clone turns up one base away.

What the authors observed across the whole study: In both the original and validation cohorts, the classifier was reported to diagnose cytomegalovirus status with high specificity and sensitivity. Several of the top co-occurrence clusters appeared to be linked to parvovirus B19, influenza, CMV and Epstein-Barr virus, according to a later analysis. A later genetic analysis reported fewer N-insertions in productive TCRs among donors in an Asian-associated ancestry cluster than the roughly 690-donor mean. In a later analysis, HLA-associated TCR beta chains were found to be more clonally expanded and to have lower generation probabilities than equally common non-associated chains. The sequencing pipeline was judged likely to have produced a cluster of highly shared sequence variants as a technical artifact. Correlated functional status among segregating V segments might be attributable to linkage disequilibrium, but an unknown experimental factor could not be ruled out. Most CMV-associated TCR beta chains appeared to be HLA-restricted in a later analysis, and the HLA associations seemed to be driven largely by CMV exposure. Because counts were too low, about 18 rarely observed V segments, including chromosome 9 orphons, were excluded from the earlier analysis of 587 of the donors. An earlier analysis of around 500 of the donors showed that most TCR beta V segments appeared in productive rearrangements either about 90% or about 30% of the time, which broadly matched IMGT annotations. Some IMGT-functional V segments, including TRBV6-2 and TRBV6-3, could not be distinguished by the 87-base-pair reads and were therefore excluded. An association between a missense DCLRE1C variant and V-gene and J-gene trimming of TCR beta chains was found in a later genetic analysis and replicated in an independent cohort. In a later analysis, the rate of TCR association differed among HLA loci, with DRB1 alleles having the most associated TCRs and HLA-C alleles having the fewest. It was suggested by the authors that the approach could potentially be generalized to other disease states and immunological phenotypes. Most TCR sequences were seen in very few donors, while some public TCRs were found in many individuals. A total of 150 to 200 TCR beta chains were listed by the study as associated with cytomegalovirus. Only TCR beta chains were sequenced in this cohort, and the absence of alpha or paired-chain data limited detectable features. Assigning TCR associations to individual alleles was difficult when HLA alleles, especially DR and DQ, strongly co-occurred. CMV serostatus was the only immune exposure information available for the cohort. The presence/absence analyses assumed that sequencing depth was roughly uniform across donors, and that assumption may not be true. A further reported finding was that TCR beta sequences accurately predicted the HLA-A and HLA-B alleles for most subjects in the first cohort. A few of the identified cytomegalovirus-associated TCR beta chains were confirmed in vitro to be specific for cytomegalovirus antigens. Specific HLA alleles were associated with over 15,000 TCR beta sequences at a false discovery rate of 0.05 in a later analysis. HLA typing was unavailable for some donors at each locus, so association tests used only the typed subset.

In total, more than 500 healthy bone marrow donors made up the cohort. Cohort members were all nominally healthy when sampled, although unrecorded immune exposures were likely present. The donor was CMV seronegative and was included in the group of about 400 seronegative cohort members. Each donor provided a peripheral blood sample, and peripheral blood mononuclear cells were used for TCR beta sequencing. Genomic DNA extraction from the blood cell samples was performed with the Qiagen DNeasy Blood Extraction Kit. The library was built by means of the immunoSEQ multiplex PCR assay. The multiplex PCR relied on a mix of 60 forward primers for TCR Vbeta segments and 13 reverse primers for TCR Jbeta segments. The CDR3 region of rearranged TCR beta genes was amplified from genomic DNA with a multiplex PCR assay. Amplified TCR beta libraries were sequenced as 87-base-pair reads on the Illumina HiSeq System. Turning to the authors' computational methods: A later analysis counted some 80 million unique TCR beta chains across the approximately 700 repertoires, and 10 million to 11 million of these chains were shared by at least two donors. Raw reads were error-corrected and collapsed into unique sequences with a nearest-neighbor algorithm that merged closely related sequences to remove PCR and sequencing errors. V, D and J gene segments were assigned by aligning CDR3 sequences to IMGT reference sequences. For a sequence to be retained, a match of at least six nucleotides to both a V gene segment and a J gene segment was required. Rearrangements were classified as productive when the CDR3 lacked stop codons and remained in frame with V and J, and all other rearrangements were classified as non-productive. CDR3 was defined according to IMGT convention as the region running from the second conserved V-encoded cysteine to the conserved J-encoded phenylalanine. The earlier analysis of fewer than 750 of the donors excluded sequences that lacked an unambiguous match to a single V gene segment. In an earlier analysis of several hundred of the donors, V segments were called functional above 56.7% productive rearrangements and were called segregating when the between-donor standard deviation exceeded 5%. A statistical classification framework was built for diagnosing cytomegalovirus status from the catalog of TCR beta chain sequences. In a later analysis, V and J genes were assigned by comparing TCR nucleotide sequences against IMGT/GENE-DB human TR gene sequences. The TCRdist pipeline was used in a later analysis to assign CDR3 sequences and most-parsimonious VDJ recombination scenarios. In a later analysis, every TCR beta chain was defined by the combination of its CDR3 amino acid sequence and its V-gene family, and reads without a unique V-gene family were dropped. To address suspected cross-contamination and a sequencing artifact, a later analysis removed around 590 highly shared, low-generation-probability nucleotide sequences. For each public chain, a later analysis derived a clonal expansion index from normalized ranks of inferred template counts within each repertoire. In a later analysis, generation probabilities were computed using a VDJ recombination model fitted to out-of-frame rearrangements, and the results were checked against IGoR. In a later analysis, TCR-TCR, TCR-HLA and TCR-CMV co-occurrence was scored with hypergeometric tests, and a repertoire-size bias correction was applied to TCR pairs. False discovery rates were estimated in a later analysis by permuting HLA or CMV assignments 20 times. A later analysis grouped co-occurring TCRs with DBSCAN, adding TCRdist sequence similarity when clustering within HLA-allele-positive subsets. Repertoires with fewer than 30,000 or more than 120,000 public chains, plus five repertoires with anomalous nucleotide sharing, were excluded from co-occurrence clustering. Here the immuneACCESS table is served through TCRdb, limited to in-frame sequences with V and J called. Missing clones are a known gap in these copies; in checked studies unresolved V genes cover under half, and the rest lacks a known reason. V, J and clone size derive from that table, while D and trimming were established from the DNA sequence. The sample has about 130,000 clones on record, about 80% of them singletons. The top ten constitute around 1.2% of the sample.

Via the germline V gene, CDR1 is SGHRS and CDR2 YFSETQ. Including the terminal cysteine and phenylalanine, the CDR3 comprises 15 residues. Here the CDR3 DNA is all that survives: 45 bases in frame from base 1. V trim: 1 base; J trim: 7 bases; unmatched bases: 6. This sequence uses TRBV5-1 and TRBJ2-2; 8 nucleotides in the junction match TRBD2. Sequences were obtained from PBMCs. This TCR was sampled from a girl aged 2-10 years in good health and CMV-seronegative. The sequence in DNA is TGCGCCAGCAGCTTGATGGCGGGGGGCGGCGGGGAGCTGTTTTTT. It translates to CASSLMAGGGGELFF.